This TCR beta chain was observed in a study of CD8 T cells in ankylosing spondylitis (dated by TCRdb to the late 2010s). Concerning the study at large: To find TCR variants linked to disease, the study profiled T cell receptor beta repertoires in ankylosing spondylitis patients and healthy donors. The whole study cohort included some 100 healthy donors and over 20 ankylosing spondylitis patients. Peripheral blood was sampled, and synovial fluid was also collected from ankylosing spondylitis patients.

A distance of 14 bases separates the germline ends of V and J, which lose 3 bases and 5 bases respectively. The CDR3 starts with the cysteine, ends with the phenylalanine, and has 14 residues. Only the CDR3 portion is preserved as DNA: 42 bases, with reading frame beginning at the first base. From the germline V gene, CDR1 is SGHRS and CDR2 is YFSETQ. What the authors observed across the whole study: A TCR beta motif of eight highly homologous amino acid variants appeared characteristic of blood from ankylosing spondylitis patients. Some TCR beta motif variants had previously been reported in synovial fluid and blood of reactive arthritis patients, which suggested common disease-initiation mechanisms. According to the report, matched synovial fluid samples from ankylosing spondylitis patients were significantly enriched for the disease-linked clones. The disease-linked clones showed a CD8+ phenotype and occurred at relatively low frequencies in peripheral blood.

The instrument was an Illumina HiSeq 2500. Quantitative 5'-RACE with molecular barcodes was the method used to prepare the TCR beta libraries. Per the source publication's procedure: A new computational method, built on a probabilistic model of VDJ rearrangement, was used to identify disease-linked TCR variants. TCRdb's own reprocessing of the public reads used fastp at Q25 and MiXCR and kept productive beta chains. Identical CDR3 protein sequences are pooled into one entry, listed with their most common genes and DNA. What appears here as the V and J calls and clone size reflects TCRdb's work, not the paper's. The sample table records 450,000 or so distinct CDR3 sequences; roughly a quarter of these occur just once. Together, the top ten hold roughly 1% of the sample. A note on this clonotype: Its antigen specificity is not known. Base qualities were left out, and no much larger clone turns up one base away.

The chain is made from TRBV5-1 and TRBJ2-5; the D gene assignment is perhaps TRBD1 or TRBD2, with each matching 5 bases. The sequence derives from a male donor with ankylosing spondylitis. Sequencing used blood, either unsorted or a sorted T cell fraction (not recorded which). For the CDR3, the sequence is CASSWDGRLETQYF. The DNA sequence is TGCGCCAGCAGCTGGGACGGCAGACTGGAGACCCAGTACTTC.